A single sample gave rise to the 23 T cell receptor beta chains below, sequenced in a study of T cell responses to AZD1222 COVID-19 vaccine. Libraries were prepared by immunoSEQ multiplex PCR; TCRdb keeps only in-frame clonotypes and omits some of them. The sample lists approximately 120,000 clones; around 90% were seen once. The sample here was peripheral blood, taken on day 0 of MenACWY control vaccination. All receptors come from an adult in good health.

The rearrangement joins TRBV5-4 to TRBJ2-1, with 7 positions matching TRBD1. The CDR3 spans 15 residues. CDR1 is SGHNT, CDR2 YYREEE, per germline (reference sequence). Losses at the gene ends were 3 bases for V and 4 bases for J; bases not matched to a gene: 7. CDR3: CASSWGQNSYNEQFF. The CDR3 coding sequence is TGTGCCAGCAGCTGGGGACAGAACTCATACAATGAGCAGTTCTTC.

V gene TRBV24-1 combines with J gene TRBJ1-2; possible D gene TRBD1, 5 bases. This CDR3 spans 13 amino acids. Germline CDR1 is KGHDR and CDR2 is SFDVKD. Trimming shortened V by 5 bases and J by 5 bases, and 11 bases separated the two germline ends. CDR3 nucleotide sequence: TGTGCCACCAGTGGGGGGAGAGCTTATGGCTACACCTTC. Translation gives CATSGGRAYGYTF.

The chain links TRBV13 to TRBJ2-7; D is ambiguous. The V and J ends lost 1 base and 2 bases respectively, with 9 bases between them. Germline CDR1 reads PRHDT; CDR2 reads FYEKMQ (reference sequence). This CDR3 is 14 amino acids long. In nucleotides, the CDR3 is TGTGCCAGCAGCTTAGAAAGGGTGGCCTACGAGCAGTACTTC. It translates to CASSLERVAYEQYF.

This clone was seen just once. The rearrangement uses TRBV29-1 and TRBJ1-2; D is perhaps TRBD1 (6 bases). Germline V gives CDR1 SQVTM, CDR2 ANQGSEA. The CDR3 covers 14 residues. The V gene lost 2 bases and the J gene lost 7 bases, with 17 bases spanning the gap. CDR3 in DNA: TGCAGCGTTGAATTCGGGGGGCTTCTGGGTGGCTACACCTTC. Amino acid sequence: CSVEFGGLLGGYTF.

The chain has TRBV5-1 and TRBJ1-1; D is ambiguous. In germline, CDR1 is SGHRS, CDR2 YFSETQ. The V end was cut by 1 base, the J end by 3 bases, with 13 bases between. The CDR3 has 15 residues. The CDR3 here is CASSLYGERDTEAFF. CDR3 sequence (DNA): TGCGCCAGCAGCTTGTATGGGGAGAGGGACACTGAAGCTTTCTTT.

The V and J genes are TRBV19 and TRBJ1-2; no definite D call. Trimming cost V 5 bases and J 9 bases, with 10 bases left between them. The CDR3 covers 11 residues. The germline V gene has CDR1 LNHDA and CDR2 SQIVND (reference sequence). This CDR3 is CASSGAVSYTF. CDR3 nucleotide sequence: TGTGCCAGTAGTGGAGCCGTGAGCTACACCTTC.

The J gene is TRBJ2-7, the V gene TRBV18, with D perhaps matching TRBD1 (5 bases). The CDR3 has 19 residues. Trimming took off 0 bases at V and 4 bases at J, with 25 bases between the two ends. Germline V gene lookup returns CDR1 KGHSH and CDR2 LQKENI. The CDR3 sequence: CASSPPVYRSGQFSYEQYF. In DNA, the CDR3 is TGTGCCAGCTCACCACCGGTGTATCGGTCAGGACAATTTTCTTACGAGCAGTACTTC. The full variable domain, with the rest looked up from reference TRBV18 and TRBJ2-7, is NAGVMQNPRHLVRRRGQEARLRCSPMKGHSHVYWYRQLPEEGLKFMVYLQKENIIDESGMPKERFSAEFPKEGPSILRIQQVVRGDSAAYFCASSPPVYRSGQFSYEQYFGPGTRLTVT.

The chain combines TRBV19 with TRBJ1-5; D is perhaps TRBD1 (6 bases). Germline V gene data show CDR1 as LNHDA and CDR2 as SQIVND (reference sequence). Trimming cost V 7 bases and J 5 bases, with 12 bases left between them. The CDR3 runs to 13 residues. CDR3 nucleotides: TGTGCCAGTACTACAGGGTGGGATCAGCCCCAGCATTTT. Translation: CASTTGWDQPQHF.

The genes are TRBV28 and TRBJ2-7; maybe TRBD2 (5 bases). The CDR3 contains 15 residues. Germline V lookup: CDR1 MDHEN, CDR2 SYDVKM. V was pared by 4 bases and J by 3 bases, with 16 bases between. As DNA, the CDR3 is TGTGCCAGCAGTTCCTACGGACTTGCCCTCTACGAGCAGTACTTC. Its protein product is CASSSYGLALYEQYF.

This chain links TRBV11-3 with TRBJ2-3; tentatively, D is TRBD2 (6 bases). Germline-derived CDR1 and CDR2 are SGHNT and YENEEA. V was shortened by 5 bases and J by 2 bases, with 17 bases between the two germline ends. This CDR3 has 16 residues. The CDR3 nucleotides are TGTGCCAGCAGCCCGGGTGGCGGGGCCTCCACAGATACGCAGTATTTT. It translates to CASSPGGGASTDTQYF. Full variable domain (rest looked up from reference TRBV11-3 and TRBJ2-3): EAGVVQSPRYKIIEKKQPVAFWCNPISGHNTLYWYLQNLGQGPELLIRYENEEAVDDSQLPKDRFSAERLKGVDSTLKIQPAELGDSAVYLCASSPGGGASTDTQYFGPGTRLTVL.

Turning to this clone: Other DNA sequences in this sample translate to the same CDR3. The CDR3 nucleotides read TGTGCCAGCAGTTACCCCCCACCGAACACTGAAGCTTTCTTT. The encoded protein is CASSYPPPNTEAFF. The chain carries TRBV6-5 and TRBJ1-1; D is uncertain. Germline V lookup: CDR1 MNHEY, CDR2 SVGAGI. The V gene lost 2 bases and the J gene lost 1 base, with 8 bases spanning the gap. This CDR3 region has 14 residues.

This chain connects TRBV19 to TRBJ1-2, with D tentatively TRBD1 (5 bases). The CDR3 covers 15 residues. Germline lookup yields CDR1 LNHDA and CDR2 SQIVND (reference sequence). Between the trimmed V and J ends, which lost 7 bases and 8 bases, there was a span of 23 bases. CDR3: CASMGWGISQRGYTF. CDR3 coding DNA: TGTGCCAGTATGGGCTGGGGCATTTCCCAGAGGGGCTACACCTTC.

This clone was detected only once. The V call is TRBV7-6, the J call TRBJ2-5, with D tentatively TRBD1 (6 bases). The CDR3 length is 16 residues. The germline V gene encodes CDR1 SGHVS and CDR2 FNYEAQ. V lost 1 base to trimming and J lost 1 base, with 13 bases between them. The CDR3 is CASSLGTDLGQETQYF. The CDR3 DNA sequence: TGTGCCAGCAGCTTAGGGACAGACTTGGGCCAAGAGACCCAGTACTTC.

This clone was counted only a few times. This chain links TRBV5-4 with TRBJ2-1; D not resolved. Trimming pared 1 base from V and 9 bases from J, leaving 8 bases between. The CDR3 is 12 residues long. The V gene's germline CDR1 is SGHNT and CDR2 YYREEE (reference sequence). CDR3 nucleotides: TGTGCCAGCAGCTTGTCAGTCGGTGAGCAGTTCTTC. This gives the protein CASSLSVGEQFF.

The V gene is TRBV2, the J gene TRBJ1-4; D ambiguous. The CDR3 sequence is 12 residues long. CDR1 SNHLY and CDR2 FYNNEI come from the germline V gene. The V end was cut by 4 bases, the J end by 5 bases, with 5 bases between. The CDR3 nucleotides read TGTGCCAGCAGTGCCGGAAATGAAAAACTGTTTTTT. Translated, it gives CASSAGNEKLFF.

The chain has TRBV29-1 and TRBJ1-1; D call uncertain. This CDR3 region has 14 residues. Germline CDR1 SQVTM, CDR2 ANQGSEA. The germline V and J ends were trimmed by 4 bases and 2 bases, with 14 bases remaining between them. The CDR3 is CSVGSTNYNTEAFF. The CDR3, as DNA: TGCAGCGTTGGCAGTACTAACTACAACACTGAAGCTTTCTTT.

V usage is TRBV7-9 and J usage is TRBJ1-2, with unresolved D. V lost 2 bases and J lost 4, with 8 bases in between. CDR3 length: 13 residues. Germline V gene lookup returns CDR1 SEHNR and CDR2 FQNEAQ (reference sequence). CDR3 DNA: TGTGCCAGCAGCTTATTCTATGGCTATGGCTACACCTTC. The encoded protein is CASSLFYGYGYTF.

CDR3 amino acids: CASGSSSTDTQYF. For the CDR3, the DNA is TGTGCTAGTGGTTCCAGTTCCACAGATACGCAGTATTTT. The V call is TRBV12-5, the J call TRBJ2-3; D remains ambiguous. The CDR3 spans 13 residues. Germline lookup yields CDR1 LGHNT and CDR2 FRNRAP. V lost 4 bases, J lost 2 bases, and 7 bases lay in between.

V and J are TRBV9 and TRBJ1-1; tentatively, D is TRBD1 (6 bases). The ends were cut back, 4 bases at V and 3 bases at J, with 13 bases in the middle. Germline values: CDR1 SGDLS, CDR2 YYNGEE. The CDR3 spans 14 residues. DNA for the CDR3: TGTGCCAGCAGCTCCGGGGGCCCCGACACTGAAGCTTTCTTT. Residues: CASSSGGPDTEAFF.

The chain carries TRBV6-2 or TRBV6-3 and TRBJ2-7, with D tentatively TRBD2 (5 bases). Per germline, CDR1 MNHEY and CDR2 SVGEGT. The length of the CDR3 is 15 residues. V was pared by 3 bases and J by 3 bases, with 15 bases between. For the CDR3, the DNA is TGTGCCAGCAGTTATAAGTGGATCGAGGGCTACGAGCAGTACTTC. Protein sequence: CASSYKWIEGYEQYF.

The chain uses TRBV27 and TRBJ2-2; D gene ambiguous. Looked up from germline, CDR1 is MNHEY and CDR2 is SMNVEV (reference sequence). This CDR3 comprises 13 residues. Trimming took 5 bases from V and 2 from J, leaving 6 bases between them. CDR3 nucleotides: TGTGCCAGCAGTCCCCCAAACACCGGGGAGCTGTTTTTT. This translates into CASSPPNTGELFF.

The chain couples TRBV7-2 to TRBJ1-4, with D unclear. V shed 1 base and J shed 13 bases, with 13 bases lying between them. The CDR3 is 13 amino acids. Germline V gene sequence: CDR1 SGHTA, CDR2 FQGNSA. The CDR3 sequence is CASSLDPRKGLFF. The CDR3 nucleotides read TGTGCCAGCAGCTTAGACCCTCGTAAGGGACTGTTTTTT.

The rearrangement joins TRBV7-2 to TRBJ1-3; the D is unclear. Germline CDR1 SGHTA, CDR2 FQGNSA. With 3 bases removed from V and 0 bases from J, the gap between germline ends came to 6 bases. This CDR3 contains 14 residues. The CDR3 region is CASSFSLSGNTIYF. In DNA, the CDR3 is TGTGCCAGCAGCTTTTCTCTCTCTGGAAACACCATATATTTT.